A selection of T cell receptor beta chains follows, all from one sample in a study of cytomegalovirus exposure and HLA in healthy donors. Measured with immunoSEQ multiplex PCR; TCRdb has only the in-frame clones, and not every one. The data contain about 140,000 clones, 73% of them seen just once; the ten biggest clones take up 1.3%. Sequencing input: PBMCs. The source of these receptors is a woman aged 40 to 55 in good health and CMV-seronegative. Each CDR3 is given with its conserved first and last residue. Each record gives: V gene, clone size, D gene, J gene, CDR3 protein, CDR3 DNA. D genes are given only for firm matches. Where a row states a size, it is once, few, many or the class of an expanded clone; other rows omit it.

v_call: TRBV7-8; clone_size: NA; d_call: NA; j_call: TRBJ2-6; cdr3_aa: CASSLRVQAISGANVLTF; cdr3_nt: TGTGCCAGCAGCTTACGGGTACAGGCAATCTCTGGGGCCAACGTCCTGACTTTC
v_call: TRBV7-2; clone_size: NA; d_call: TRBD1; j_call: TRBJ2-1; cdr3_aa: CASSPGGEQFF; cdr3_nt: TGTGCCAGCAGTCCAGGGGGTGAGCAGTTCTTC
v_call: TRBV27; clone_size: NA; d_call: NA; j_call: TRBJ2-2; cdr3_aa: CASSSLGSGELFF; cdr3_nt: TGTGCCAGCAGTTCGCTCGGGTCCGGGGAGCTGTTTTTT
v_call: TRBV25-1; clone_size: NA; d_call: NA; j_call: TRBJ2-3; cdr3_aa: CASSGYQGITDTQYF; cdr3_nt: TGTGCCAGCAGTGGATACCAGGGGATCACAGATACGCAGTATTTT
v_call: TRBV5-1; clone_size: NA; d_call: NA; j_call: TRBJ1-6; cdr3_aa: CASSLVAPAGIFNSPLHF; cdr3_nt: TGCGCCAGCAGCTTGGTGGCCCCTGCGGGAATCTTCAATTCACCCCTCCACTTT
v_call: TRBV29-1; clone_size: NA; d_call: TRBD1; j_call: TRBJ1-1; cdr3_aa: CSVRGQGGILGTEAFF; cdr3_nt: TGCAGCGTTAGGGGGCAGGGGGGAATCTTGGGCACTGAAGCTTTCTTT
v_call: TRBV2; clone_size: NA; d_call: NA; j_call: TRBJ2-1; cdr3_aa: CASSGPSGDYSSYNEQFF; cdr3_nt: TGTGCCAGCAGTGGGCCAAGCGGTGACTACAGCTCCTACAATGAGCAGTTCTTC
v_call: TRBV28; clone_size: NA; d_call: NA; j_call: TRBJ1-2; cdr3_aa: CASSLLSYGYTF; cdr3_nt: TGTGCCAGCAGTTTACTGTCCTATGGCTACACCTTC
v_call: TRBV4-2; clone_size: NA; d_call: NA; j_call: TRBJ1-6; cdr3_aa: CASSQGEALSENSPLHF; cdr3_nt: TGTGCCAGCAGCCAAGGGGAGGCACTCAGCGAAAATTCACCCCTCCACTTT
v_call: TRBV7-9; clone_size: NA; d_call: NA; j_call: TRBJ2-2; cdr3_aa: CASSLGATGELFF; cdr3_nt: TGTGCCAGCAGCTTAGGGGCGACCGGGGAGCTGTTTTTT
v_call: TRBV4-1; clone_size: few; d_call: NA; j_call: TRBJ1-1; cdr3_aa: CASSQGTPNTEAFF; cdr3_nt: TGCGCCAGCAGCCAAGGGACACCTAACACTGAAGCTTTCTTT
v_call: TRBV11-2; clone_size: NA; d_call: NA; j_call: TRBJ2-5; cdr3_aa: CASRRQPQETQYF; cdr3_nt: TGTGCCAGCAGAAGACAGCCCCAAGAGACCCAGTACTTC
v_call: TRBV5-4; clone_size: few; d_call: NA; j_call: TRBJ2-1; cdr3_aa: CASSLRGEQFF; cdr3_nt: TGTGCCAGCAGTTTGCGCGGTGAGCAGTTCTTC
v_call: TRBV7-9; clone_size: NA; d_call: NA; j_call: TRBJ1-3; cdr3_aa: CASSLGGSGNTIYF; cdr3_nt: TGTGCCAGCAGCTTGGGGGGCTCTGGAAACACCATATATTTT
v_call: TRBV4-3; clone_size: few; d_call: NA; j_call: TRBJ1-2; cdr3_aa: CASSQDTVQDVGYGYTF; cdr3_nt: TGCGCCAGCAGCCAAGATACCGTACAGGACGTCGGCTATGGCTACACCTTC
v_call: TRBV2; clone_size: NA; d_call: NA; j_call: TRBJ1-1; cdr3_aa: CASSVQGLNTEAFF; cdr3_nt: TGTGCCAGCAGTGTTCAGGGCCTGAACACTGAAGCTTTCTTT
v_call: TRBV5-1; clone_size: NA; d_call: TRBD2; j_call: TRBJ2-5; cdr3_aa: CASSWTSSILETQYF; cdr3_nt: TGCGCCAGCAGCTGGACTAGCAGTATTCTAGAGACCCAGTACTTC
v_call: TRBV6-1; clone_size: NA; d_call: TRBD1; j_call: TRBJ2-4; cdr3_aa: CASSERPGTGIQYF; cdr3_nt: TGTGCCAGCAGTGAAAGGCCCGGGACAGGCATTCAGTACTTC
v_call: TRBV5-4; clone_size: NA; d_call: TRBD2; j_call: TRBJ2-7; cdr3_aa: CASSLIAGGPYEQYF; cdr3_nt: TGTGCCAGCAGCTTGATAGCGGGGGGCCCCTACGAGCAGTACTTC
v_call: TRBV2; clone_size: NA; d_call: TRBD2; j_call: TRBJ2-3; cdr3_aa: CASSRTSDVISGGAGTQYF; cdr3_nt: TGTGCCAGCAGTAGAACTTCGGATGTGATTAGCGGGGGGGCCGGTACGCAGTATTTT
v_call: TRBV28; clone_size: few; d_call: NA; j_call: TRBJ1-5; cdr3_aa: CASSLVWGEGNQPQHF; cdr3_nt: TGTGCCAGCAGTTTAGTATGGGGTGAGGGAAATCAGCCCCAGCATTTT
v_call: TRBV7-6; clone_size: NA; d_call: TRBD2; j_call: TRBJ2-3; cdr3_aa: CASSPAGTAGTSGGDTQYF; cdr3_nt: TGTGCCAGCAGCCCGGCGGGGACAGCCGGGACTAGCGGGGGGGATACGCAGTATTTT
v_call: TRBV2; clone_size: NA; d_call: TRBD1; j_call: TRBJ1-2; cdr3_aa: CASREDRDGYTF; cdr3_nt: TGTGCCAGCAGGGAGGACAGGGACGGCTACACCTTC
v_call: TRBV6-5; clone_size: NA; d_call: NA; j_call: TRBJ1-3; cdr3_aa: CASSHRQGVGNTIYF; cdr3_nt: TGTGCCAGCAGTCACCGCCAGGGTGTGGGAAACACCATATATTTT
v_call: TRBV18; clone_size: NA; d_call: NA; j_call: TRBJ2-2; cdr3_aa: CASSDQGWLNTGELFF; cdr3_nt: TGTGCCAGCTCAGATCAGGGGTGGTTGAACACCGGGGAGCTGTTTTTT
v_call: TRBV5-3; clone_size: NA; d_call: NA; j_call: TRBJ1-2; cdr3_aa: CARSLVTGYYGYTF; cdr3_nt: TGTGCCAGAAGCTTGGTCACAGGGTATTATGGCTACACCTTC
v_call: TRBV6-5; clone_size: few; d_call: TRBD1; j_call: TRBJ1-3; cdr3_aa: CASSGTGVGNTIYF; cdr3_nt: TGTGCCAGCAGCGGGACAGGGGTTGGAAACACCATATATTTT
v_call: TRBV10-1; clone_size: NA; d_call: TRBD1; j_call: TRBJ2-3; cdr3_aa: CASSGSTGETDTQYF; cdr3_nt: TGCGCCAGCAGTGGCTCGACAGGGGAAACAGATACGCAGTATTTT
v_call: TRBV12-5; clone_size: NA; d_call: NA; j_call: TRBJ2-1; cdr3_aa: CASGSRGAGLNNEQFF; cdr3_nt: TGTGCTAGTGGTTCCCGGGGAGCGGGTTTGAATAATGAGCAGTTCTTC
v_call: TRBV21-1; clone_size: NA; d_call: NA; j_call: TRBJ1-2; cdr3_aa: CASSMEDRGFGGYTF; cdr3_nt: TGTGCCAGCAGCATGGAGGACAGGGGATTTGGAGGCTACACCTTC
v_call: TRBV27; clone_size: NA; d_call: TRBD1; j_call: TRBJ2-1; cdr3_aa: CASSLDRSAYNEQFF; cdr3_nt: TGTGCCAGCAGTTTGGACAGGAGCGCCTACAATGAGCAGTTCTTC
v_call: TRBV19; clone_size: few; d_call: NA; j_call: TRBJ2-5; cdr3_aa: CASSSPGSTWRETQYF; cdr3_nt: TGTGCCAGTTCTTCCCCGGGGTCAACCTGGCGAGAGACCCAGTACTTC
v_call: TRBV7-9; clone_size: NA; d_call: TRBD1; j_call: TRBJ1-4; cdr3_aa: CSSSQGQGATNEKLFF; cdr3_nt: TGTTCCAGCAGCCAAGGACAGGGGGCAACTAATGAAAAACTGTTTTTT
v_call: TRBV7-9; clone_size: NA; d_call: TRBD1; j_call: TRBJ1-6; cdr3_aa: CASSSGTGHSPLHF; cdr3_nt: TGTGCCAGCAGCTCCGGGACAGGCCATTCACCCCTCCACTTT
v_call: TRBV15; clone_size: NA; d_call: NA; j_call: TRBJ1-1; cdr3_aa: CATSRQANTEAFF; cdr3_nt: TGTGCCACCAGCAGACAGGCGAACACTGAAGCTTTCTTT
v_call: TRBV5-1; clone_size: NA; d_call: NA; j_call: TRBJ2-1; cdr3_aa: CASSLTGGDNEQFF; cdr3_nt: TGCGCCAGCAGCTTAACAGGGGGGGACAATGAGCAGTTCTTC
v_call: TRBV20-1; clone_size: NA; d_call: TRBD1; j_call: TRBJ2-7; cdr3_aa: CSASPDRGSHF; cdr3_nt: TGCAGTGCTAGTCCCGACAGGGGATCCCACTTC
v_call: TRBV2; clone_size: few; d_call: NA; j_call: TRBJ1-1; cdr3_aa: CASTPVRQVMNTEAFF; cdr3_nt: TGTGCCAGCACCCCAGTTCGACAGGTCATGAACACTGAAGCTTTCTTT
v_call: TRBV11-2; clone_size: NA; d_call: TRBD1; j_call: TRBJ2-1; cdr3_aa: CASTLAPRGGLYNEQFF; cdr3_nt: TGTGCCAGCACTTTAGCACCCAGAGGGGGCCTATACAATGAGCAGTTCTTC
v_call: TRBV7-6; clone_size: few; d_call: NA; j_call: TRBJ1-5; cdr3_aa: CASSLDGDNNQPQHF; cdr3_nt: TGTGCCAGCAGCTTAGATGGGGACAACAATCAGCCCCAGCATTTT
v_call: TRBV7-6; clone_size: NA; d_call: TRBD1; j_call: TRBJ2-6; cdr3_aa: CASSTITGAGANVLTF; cdr3_nt: TGTGCCAGCAGCACTATCACAGGGGCCGGGGCCAACGTCCTGACTTTC
v_call: TRBV6-5; clone_size: NA; d_call: TRBD1; j_call: TRBJ2-1; cdr3_aa: CASSYSKGTGSIQFF; cdr3_nt: TGTGCCAGCAGTTACTCGAAGGGGACAGGGAGCATTCAGTTCTTC
v_call: TRBV4-3; clone_size: few; d_call: TRBD1; j_call: TRBJ1-6; cdr3_aa: CASSQDHGRQGRSPLHF; cdr3_nt: TGCGCCAGCAGCCAAGATCACGGCAGACAGGGAAGGTCACCCCTCCACTTT
v_call: TRBV6-5; clone_size: NA; d_call: TRBD1; j_call: TRBJ2-5; cdr3_aa: CASSYIDRAEETQYF; cdr3_nt: TGTGCCAGCAGTTACATAGACAGGGCCGAAGAGACCCAGTACTTC
v_call: TRBV5-1; clone_size: NA; d_call: TRBD1; j_call: TRBJ2-2; cdr3_aa: CASSFIQGATGELFF; cdr3_nt: TGCGCCAGCAGCTTTATACAGGGGGCCACCGGGGAGCTGTTTTTT
v_call: TRBV12-5; clone_size: few; d_call: TRBD1; j_call: TRBJ1-2; cdr3_aa: CASGARDRGEYGYTF; cdr3_nt: TGTGCTAGTGGTGCGCGGGACAGAGGGGAATATGGCTACACCTTC
v_call: TRBV5-1; clone_size: NA; d_call: NA; j_call: TRBJ2-2; cdr3_aa: CASSFQSGTGELFF; cdr3_nt: TGCGCCAGCAGCTTCCAGTCGGGCACCGGGGAGCTGTTTTTT
v_call: TRBV5-3; clone_size: NA; d_call: NA; j_call: TRBJ1-5; cdr3_aa: CARSWDISNQPQHF; cdr3_nt: TGTGCCAGAAGCTGGGACATTAGCAATCAGCCCCAGCATTTT
v_call: TRBV9; clone_size: NA; d_call: TRBD2; j_call: TRBJ2-3; cdr3_aa: CASSVALAGGYTDTQYF; cdr3_nt: TGTGCCAGCAGCGTAGCTCTAGCGGGGGGTTACACAGATACGCAGTATTTT
v_call: TRBV5-8; clone_size: NA; d_call: NA; j_call: TRBJ2-1; cdr3_aa: CAMAPGGLRFSNEQFF; cdr3_nt: TGTGCCATGGCCCCAGGGGGACTCCGATTTAGTAATGAGCAGTTCTTC
v_call: TRBV29-1; clone_size: NA; d_call: NA; j_call: TRBJ1-2; cdr3_aa: CSASEESDYGYTF; cdr3_nt: TGCAGCGCCAGCGAGGAATCGGATTATGGCTACACCTTC
v_call: TRBV2; clone_size: NA; d_call: TRBD1; j_call: TRBJ1-5; cdr3_aa: CASRGDRTVNQPQHF; cdr3_nt: TGTGCCAGCAGGGGGGACAGAACAGTCAATCAGCCCCAGCATTTT
v_call: TRBV27; clone_size: NA; d_call: TRBD1; j_call: TRBJ2-7; cdr3_aa: CASSLRVGQGFYEQYF; cdr3_nt: TGTGCCAGCAGTTTAAGGGTGGGACAGGGGTTCTACGAGCAGTACTTC
v_call: TRBV4-1; clone_size: few; d_call: NA; j_call: TRBJ1-4; cdr3_aa: CASSQQGNNEKLFF; cdr3_nt: TGCGCCAGCAGCCAGCAGGGAAATAATGAAAAACTGTTTTTT
v_call: TRBV4-3; clone_size: NA; d_call: TRBD2; j_call: TRBJ2-3; cdr3_aa: CASSQDASATSGDRTDTQYF; cdr3_nt: TGCGCCAGCAGCCAAGATGCCTCCGCGACGAGCGGGGACCGCACAGATACGCAGTATTTT